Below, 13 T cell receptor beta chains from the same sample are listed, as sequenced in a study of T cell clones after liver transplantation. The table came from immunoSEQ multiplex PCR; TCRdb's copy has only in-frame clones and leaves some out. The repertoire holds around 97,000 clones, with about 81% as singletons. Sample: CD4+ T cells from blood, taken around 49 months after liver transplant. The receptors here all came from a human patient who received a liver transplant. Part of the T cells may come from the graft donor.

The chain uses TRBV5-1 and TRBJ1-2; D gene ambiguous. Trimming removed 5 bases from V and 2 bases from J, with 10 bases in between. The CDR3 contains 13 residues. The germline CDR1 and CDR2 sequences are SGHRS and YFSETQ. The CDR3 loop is CASRMAQNYGYTF. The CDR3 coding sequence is TGCGCCAGCAGAATGGCGCAGAACTATGGCTACACCTTC.

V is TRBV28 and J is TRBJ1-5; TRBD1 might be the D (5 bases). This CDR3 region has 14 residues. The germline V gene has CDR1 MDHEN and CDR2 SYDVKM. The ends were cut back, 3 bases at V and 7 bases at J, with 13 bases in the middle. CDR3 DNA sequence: TGTGCCAGCAGTTTTATAGGGGTAGGACAGCCCCAGCATTTT. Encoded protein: CASSFIGVGQPQHF.

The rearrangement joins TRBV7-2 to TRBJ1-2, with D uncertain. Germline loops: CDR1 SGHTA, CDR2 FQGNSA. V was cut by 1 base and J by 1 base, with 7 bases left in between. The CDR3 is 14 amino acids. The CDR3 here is CASSLVSFNYGYTF. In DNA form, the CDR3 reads TGTGCCAGCAGCTTAGTGTCTTTTAACTATGGCTACACCTTC.

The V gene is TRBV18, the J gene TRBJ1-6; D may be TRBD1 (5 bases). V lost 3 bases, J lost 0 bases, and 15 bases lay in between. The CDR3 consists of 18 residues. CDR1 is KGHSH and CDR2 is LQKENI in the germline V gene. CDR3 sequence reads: CASSPRGSWGSYNSPLHF. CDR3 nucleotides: TGTGCCAGCTCACCGCGGGGCTCTTGGGGCTCCTATAATTCACCCCTCCACTTT.

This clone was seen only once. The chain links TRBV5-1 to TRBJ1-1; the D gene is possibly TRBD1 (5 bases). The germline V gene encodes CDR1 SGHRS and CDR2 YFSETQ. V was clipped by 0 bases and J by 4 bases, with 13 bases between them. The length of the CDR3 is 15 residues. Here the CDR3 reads CASSLDRPRGTEAFF. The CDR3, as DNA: TGCGCCAGCAGCTTGGACAGGCCGAGGGGCACTGAAGCTTTCTTT. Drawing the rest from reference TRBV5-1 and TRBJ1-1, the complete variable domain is KAGVTQTPRYLIKTRGQQVTLSCSPISGHRSVSWYQQTPGQGLQFLFEYFSETQRNKGNFPGRFSGRQFSNSRSEMNVSTLELGDSALYLCASSLDRPRGTEAFFGQGTRLTVV.

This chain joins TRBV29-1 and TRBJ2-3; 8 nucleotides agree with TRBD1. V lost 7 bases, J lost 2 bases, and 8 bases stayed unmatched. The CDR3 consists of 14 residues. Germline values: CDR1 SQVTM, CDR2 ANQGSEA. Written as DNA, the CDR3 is TGCAGCGGTGGACAGGGTCTCTCCACAGATACGCAGTATTTT. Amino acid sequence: CSGGQGLSTDTQYF.

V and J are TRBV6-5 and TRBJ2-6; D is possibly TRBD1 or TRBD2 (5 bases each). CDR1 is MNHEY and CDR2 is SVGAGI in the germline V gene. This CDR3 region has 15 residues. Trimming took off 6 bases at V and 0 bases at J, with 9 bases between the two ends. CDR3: CASRGEYSGANVLTF. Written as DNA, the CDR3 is TGTGCCAGCAGAGGGGAGTACTCTGGGGCCAACGTCCTGACTTTC.

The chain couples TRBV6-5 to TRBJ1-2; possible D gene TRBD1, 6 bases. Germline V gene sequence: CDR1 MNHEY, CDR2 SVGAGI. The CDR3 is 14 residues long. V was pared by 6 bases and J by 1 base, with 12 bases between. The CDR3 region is CASRAGAFNYGYTF. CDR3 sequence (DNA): TGTGCCAGCAGGGCAGGGGCCTTTAACTATGGCTACACCTTC.

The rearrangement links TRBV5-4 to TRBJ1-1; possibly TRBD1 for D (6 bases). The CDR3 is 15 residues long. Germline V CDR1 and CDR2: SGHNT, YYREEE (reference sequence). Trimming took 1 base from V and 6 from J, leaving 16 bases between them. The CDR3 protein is CASSLPGGEGPEAFF. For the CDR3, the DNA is TGTGCCAGCAGCTTGCCCGGGGGCGAGGGCCCTGAAGCTTTCTTT.

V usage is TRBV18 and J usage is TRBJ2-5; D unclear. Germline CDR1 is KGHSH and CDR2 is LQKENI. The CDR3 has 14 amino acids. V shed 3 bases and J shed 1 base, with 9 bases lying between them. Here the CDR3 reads CASSPENIQETQYF. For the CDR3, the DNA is TGTGCCAGCTCACCGGAAAATATCCAAGAGACCCAGTACTTC.

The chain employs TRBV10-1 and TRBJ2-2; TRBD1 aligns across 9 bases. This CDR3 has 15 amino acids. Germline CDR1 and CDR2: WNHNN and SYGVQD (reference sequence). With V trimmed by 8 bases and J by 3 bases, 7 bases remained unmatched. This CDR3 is CASASGTGYTGELFF. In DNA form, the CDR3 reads TGCGCCAGCGCCTCCGGGACAGGGTACACCGGGGAGCTGTTTTTT.

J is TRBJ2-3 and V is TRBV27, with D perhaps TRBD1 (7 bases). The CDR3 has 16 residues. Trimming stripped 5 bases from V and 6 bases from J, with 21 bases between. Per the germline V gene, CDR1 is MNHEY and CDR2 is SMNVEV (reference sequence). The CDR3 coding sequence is TGTGCCAGCAGTCCCCAGGGGGGCCGGACCTGGGATACGCAGTATTTT. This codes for CASSPQGGRTWDTQYF.

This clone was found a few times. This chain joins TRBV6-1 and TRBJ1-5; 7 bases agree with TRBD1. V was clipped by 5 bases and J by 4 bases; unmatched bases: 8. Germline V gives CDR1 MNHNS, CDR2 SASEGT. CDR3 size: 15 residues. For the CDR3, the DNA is TGTGCCAGCAGTCCGACAGGGTTTGGAAATCAGCCCCAGCATTTT. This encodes CASSPTGFGNQPQHF.